This is a list of T cell receptor beta chains from one sample in a study of blood T cell repertoires in COVID-19. Data came from immunoSEQ multiplex PCR; TCRdb stores just in-frame clones and leaves some out. The table shows some 300,000 clones, with approximately 90% occurring only once. The sequenced sample was PBMCs or T cells enriched from blood (not recorded which). These receptors came from a woman between 40 and 50 years old who had recovered from COVID-19. Each CDR3 is given with its conserved first and last residue. The order of the fields is clone size, V gene, J gene, D gene, CDR3 DNA, CDR3 protein. D genes are given only for firm matches. Size is omitted from some rows. Given values are once, few, many or a class for expanded clones.

>NA|TRBV10-3|TRBJ2-7|NA
TGTGCCATCAGCGGGGTACGTATCGAGCAGTACTTC
CAISGVRIEQYF
>NA|TRBV11-2|TRBJ2-7|NA
TGTGCCAGCGTGGAGGGGAGTTCACCCTACGAGCAGTACTTC
CASVEGSSPYEQYF
>NA|TRBV28|TRBJ1-1|TRBD1
TGTGCCAGCAGCTTAAGGACGCGGGACAGAGTGAACACTGAAGCTTTCTTT
CASSLRTRDRVNTEAFF
>few|TRBV27|TRBJ2-7|NA
TGTGCCAGCAGTTTGGGCAGGGAATCCTACGAGCAGTACTTC
CASSLGRESYEQYF
>NA|TRBV19|TRBJ1-2|TRBD1
TGTGCCAGTAGTACCCCTGGGACAGGACTCTATGGCTACACCTTC
CASSTPGTGLYGYTF
>NA|TRBV5-4|TRBJ2-1|TRBD2
TGTGCCAGCAGCTCCCCCCCTAGCGGGACTTACAATGAGCAGTTCTTC
CASSSPPSGTYNEQFF
>once|TRBV30|TRBJ1-1|NA
TGTGCCCTAAGTAAAAACAGGGCGGACACTGAAGCTTTCTTT
CALSKNRADTEAFF
>NA|TRBV27|TRBJ1-1|TRBD1
TGTGCCAGCAGTTTACAGGGGGCTAACACTGAAGCTTTCTTT
CASSLQGANTEAFF
>NA|TRBV7-2|TRBJ1-5|NA
TGTGCCAGCAGCTTGGAGTCGAATAGCAATCAGCCCCAGCATTTT
CASSLESNSNQPQHF
>NA|TRBV6-5|TRBJ1-5|TRBD1
TGTGCCAGCATGATGGGACAGCTCAATCAGCCCCAGCATTTT
CASMMGQLNQPQHF
>NA|TRBV7-3|TRBJ2-7|TRBD2
TGTGCCAGCAGCTCCGCCGGGGGGTACGAGCAGTACTTC
CASSSAGGYEQYF
>NA|TRBV7-3|TRBJ2-1|TRBD1
TGTGCCAGCAGCCTCCGGGACAGGGGCAATGAGCAGTTCTTC
CASSLRDRGNEQFF
>NA|TRBV29-1|TRBJ2-1|TRBD2
TGCAGCGGGAGCGGGGGGACCGACGTTGAGCAGTTCTTC
CSGSGGTDVEQFF
>NA|TRBV7-2|TRBJ1-3|NA
TGTGCCAGCAGCTCCTGGGGGGGGATTCGTGGAAACACCATATATTTT
CASSSWGGIRGNTIYF
>NA|TRBV7-3|TRBJ2-7|NA
TGTGCCAGCAGCCTCGGTACCGGGTCCCTCTACGAGCAGTACTTC
CASSLGTGSLYEQYF
>NA|TRBV5-1|TRBJ2-5|NA
TGCGCCAGCAGCTTGGGGGCGGGCAGAGAAGAGACCCAGTACTTC
CASSLGAGREETQYF
>NA|TRBV7-9|TRBJ1-2|NA
TGTGCCAGCAGCTTAGTTTTGGGAGGTGGCTATGGCTACACCTTC
CASSLVLGGGYGYTF
>once|TRBV7-8|TRBJ2-1|TRBD2
TGTGCCAGCACCCCCGGGACTAACAATGAGCAGTTCTTC
CASTPGTNNEQFF
>NA|TRBV20-1|TRBJ2-5|NA
TGCAGTGCTCCCGTACAAGAGACCCAGTACTTC
CSAPVQETQYF
>NA|TRBV29-1|TRBJ2-7|TRBD1
TGCAGCGCGTCAAGGGGGCCCGAGCAGTACTTC
CSASRGPEQYF